The rows below give T cell receptor beta chains drawn from one sample of a study of cytomegalovirus exposure and HLA in healthy donors. Libraries were prepared by immunoSEQ multiplex PCR; TCRdb keeps only in-frame clonotypes and omits some of them. The profile shows about 170,000 clones, about three quarters of them singletons. Material: PBMCs. All receptors come from a female donor in good health and CMV-seronegative. The CDR3 runs from the conserved cysteine through the conserved F or W. The order of the fields is J gene, V gene, clone size, D gene, CDR3 DNA, CDR3 protein. D genes are given only for firm matches. Expanded clones are given a class, and other clones once, few, many or no size at all.

j_gene: TRBJ2-2
v_gene: TRBV5-4
abundance: .
d_gene: TRBD2
CDR3nt: TGTGCCAGCAGCTTCGGGGGGAAATTTCAAAGTGGGGAGCTGTTTTTT
CDR3aa: CASSFGGKFQSGELFF

j_gene: TRBJ2-5
v_gene: TRBV18
abundance: .
d_gene: TRBD2
CDR3nt: TGTGCCAGCTCACCACCCAGCGGGAGGGCCGGAGAGACCCAGTACTTC
CDR3aa: CASSPPSGRAGETQYF

j_gene: TRBJ2-7
v_gene: TRBV27
abundance: few
d_gene: TRBD2
CDR3nt: TGTGCCAGCAGTTTATCGAAGGAGGGAGGGCCCGGAGAGCAGTACTTC
CDR3aa: CASSLSKEGGPGEQYF

j_gene: TRBJ1-3
v_gene: TRBV6-1
abundance: .
d_gene: TRBD1
CDR3nt: TGTGCCAGCAGTGAAGGGACAGGGGTCGACACCATATATTTT
CDR3aa: CASSEGTGVDTIYF

j_gene: TRBJ2-5
v_gene: TRBV27
abundance: .
d_gene: .
CDR3nt: TGTGCCAGCAGTTTCTCTGGCGGTCAAGAGACCCAGTACTTC
CDR3aa: CASSFSGGQETQYF

j_gene: TRBJ1-2
v_gene: TRBV6-1
abundance: .
d_gene: TRBD1
CDR3nt: TGTGCCAGCAGCTCGACAGGGCTAGCGAGCTATGGCTACACCTTC
CDR3aa: CASSSTGLASYGYTF

j_gene: TRBJ2-7
v_gene: TRBV6-5
abundance: .
d_gene: .
CDR3nt: TGTGCCAGCAGTTACTCCCTGGGCCGCGAGCAGTACTTC
CDR3aa: CASSYSLGREQYF

j_gene: TRBJ2-2
v_gene: TRBV7-9
abundance: .
d_gene: TRBD1
CDR3nt: TGTGCCAGCGGACCACAGGGGATGAACACCGGGGAGCTGTTTTTT
CDR3aa: CASGPQGMNTGELFF

j_gene: TRBJ1-1
v_gene: TRBV7-9
abundance: .
d_gene: .
CDR3nt: TGTGCCAGCATTCCCCTCAACACTGAAGCTTTCTTT
CDR3aa: CASIPLNTEAFF

j_gene: TRBJ1-2
v_gene: TRBV7-2
abundance: .
d_gene: .
CDR3nt: TGTGCCAGCAACGGGGGAAGTGGGTATGGCTACACCTTC
CDR3aa: CASNGGSGYGYTF

j_gene: TRBJ1-1
v_gene: TRBV7-9
abundance: .
d_gene: .
CDR3nt: TGTGCCAGCAGCTCCACCTTTGCGGGACGGACCAACACTGAAGCTTTCTTT
CDR3aa: CASSSTFAGRTNTEAFF

j_gene: TRBJ1-3
v_gene: TRBV4-3
abundance: .
d_gene: TRBD1
CDR3nt: TGCGCCAGCAGCCAGAGTTACAGGGGCGGAAACACCATATATTTT
CDR3aa: CASSQSYRGGNTIYF

j_gene: TRBJ1-1
v_gene: TRBV18
abundance: .
d_gene: .
CDR3nt: TGTGCCAGCTCACCAAAAAGGTCAGGGGCCACTGAAGCTTTCTTT
CDR3aa: CASSPKRSGATEAFF

j_gene: TRBJ2-6
v_gene: TRBV19
abundance: .
d_gene: .
CDR3nt: TGTGCCAGTATGTCAGAGGTCCTCGGGGCCAACGTCCTGACTTTC
CDR3aa: CASMSEVLGANVLTF

j_gene: TRBJ1-1
v_gene: TRBV4-2
abundance: .
d_gene: TRBD1
CDR3nt: TGTGCCAGCAGTACAGGGGTGAACACTGAAGCTTTCTTT
CDR3aa: CASSTGVNTEAFF

j_gene: TRBJ1-2
v_gene: TRBV29-1
abundance: few
d_gene: .
CDR3nt: TGCAGCGTCCTGGGGGGACGGCTAAACTATGGCTACACCTTC
CDR3aa: CSVLGGRLNYGYTF

j_gene: TRBJ2-5
v_gene: TRBV7-8
abundance: few
d_gene: .
CDR3nt: TGTGCCAGCAGCTTAGTGAACAGGGCAGGTCAAGAGACCCAGTACTTC
CDR3aa: CASSLVNRAGQETQYF

j_gene: TRBJ2-2
v_gene: TRBV27
abundance: few
d_gene: TRBD1
CDR3nt: TGTGCCAGCAGGATGGGACAGGGATGGGCCGGGGAGCTGTTTTTT
CDR3aa: CASRMGQGWAGELFF

j_gene: TRBJ2-2
v_gene: TRBV15
abundance: .
d_gene: TRBD2
CDR3nt: TGTGCCACCAGCAGAGATAAGACTAGCCCAAACACCGGGGAGCTGTTTTTT
CDR3aa: CATSRDKTSPNTGELFF

j_gene: TRBJ2-1
v_gene: TRBV4-3
abundance: .
d_gene: .
CDR3nt: TGCGCCAGCAGCCAAGATGTAGTGTATGAGCAGTTCTTC
CDR3aa: CASSQDVVYEQFF

j_gene: TRBJ2-7
v_gene: TRBV7-9
abundance: few
d_gene: .
CDR3nt: TGTGCCAGCAGCTCACAGGGTTGGGAGCAGTACTTC
CDR3aa: CASSSQGWEQYF

j_gene: TRBJ2-1
v_gene: TRBV9
abundance: .
d_gene: .
CDR3nt: TGTGCCAGCAGCGTAACCGACAGGAGCCCCTACAATGAGCAGTTCTTC
CDR3aa: CASSVTDRSPYNEQFF

j_gene: TRBJ2-2
v_gene: TRBV11-2
abundance: .
d_gene: .
CDR3nt: TGTGCCAGCAGCTTAAGTTTCCGGGACGGGGAGCTGTTTTTT
CDR3aa: CASSLSFRDGELFF